The 14 T cell receptor beta chains given below trace back to one sample, sequenced in a study of T cells in localized non-small cell lung cancer. The data were produced by immunoSEQ multiplex PCR, yet TCRdb's version contains in-frame clones alone and is incomplete. The sample consists of approximately 89,000 clones, 80% of them appearing once. This specimen was PBMCs, taken before any cancer treatment. These receptors all come from a man aged 40 to 70 with stage II squamous cell lung carcinoma.

CDR3: CAWNGGSLNQPQHF. The DNA of the CDR3 is TGTGCCTGGAACGGCGGATCTCTTAATCAGCCCCAGCATTTT. The rearrangement uses TRBV30 and TRBJ1-5; D is undetermined. Germline CDR1 GTSNPN, CDR2 SVGIG (reference sequence). This CDR3 is 14 amino acids long. V was pared by 4 bases and J by 4 bases, with 14 bases between.

A single count supports this clone. The J gene is TRBJ2-2, the V gene TRBV30, with unresolved D. The V gene lost 0 bases and the J gene lost 5 bases, with 7 bases spanning the gap. CDR1 and CDR2 from the germline V gene are GTSNPN and SVGIG (reference sequence). This CDR3 has 13 residues. This CDR3 reads CAWSVQSTGELFF. CDR3 in DNA: TGTGCCTGGAGTGTACAGTCGACCGGGGAGCTGTTTTTT.

This chain joins TRBV6-1 and TRBJ1-5; D unclear. The CDR3 is 14 residues long. V was clipped by 4 bases and J by 5 bases, with 12 bases between them. From germline, CDR1 is MNHNS and CDR2 SASEGT. The DNA of the CDR3 is TGTGCCAGCAGTGGAGGGAATGGGGATCAGCCCCAGCATTTT. Its protein product is CASSGGNGDQPQHF.

The chain combines TRBV7-8 with TRBJ1-6, with TRBD1 matching over 7 bases. The germline gives CDR1 SGHVS, CDR2 FQNEAQ. The ends lost 0 bases at V and 9 bases at J; junction bases unmatched: 8. CDR3 length: 16 residues. DNA for the CDR3: TGTGCCAGCAGCTTAGCGCTTGGGACAGATGGTTCACCCCTCCACTTT. Protein: CASSLALGTDGSPLHF.

The rearrangement joins TRBV19 to TRBJ2-1; 10 bases align to TRBD1. The CDR3 length is 13 residues. Germline CDR1 LNHDA, CDR2 SQIVND (reference sequence). Trimming removed 5 bases from V and 8 bases from J; junction bases left unmatched: 3. CDR3 in DNA: TGTGCCAGTAGTCGACAGGGGGCGGATGAGCAGTTCTTC. It yields the protein CASSRQGADEQFF.

The chain uses TRBV6-5 and TRBJ2-5; perhaps TRBD2 as D (7 bases). Germline V gene lookup returns CDR1 MNHEY and CDR2 SVGAGI. This CDR3 spans 15 amino acids. Between the trimmed V and J ends, which lost 5 bases and 5 bases, there was a span of 18 bases. This CDR3 is CASSTPGGLDETQYF. The CDR3 nucleotides are TGTGCCAGCAGTACTCCGGGGGGCCTGGACGAGACCCAGTACTTC.

This chain joins TRBV7-2 and TRBJ1-5; weak D call: TRBD1 (5 bases). The ends were cut back, 2 bases at V and 1 base at J, with 9 bases in the middle. This CDR3 contains 15 residues. Germline CDR1 and CDR2: SGHTA and FQGNSA. The CDR3 loop is CASSLQGGSNQPQHF. CDR3 bases: TGTGCCAGCAGCTTACAGGGAGGGAGCAATCAGCCCCAGCATTTT.

The V gene is TRBV11-2, the J gene TRBJ2-5; TRBD2 matches at 8 bases. Per germline, CDR1 SGHAT and CDR2 FQNNGV. J gave up 6 bases and V 5 bases, and 8 bases lay outside the gene matches. The CDR3 is 14 amino acids. The CDR3 coding sequence is TGTGCCAGCAGCATCGGGGGGGCCATAAAGACCCAGTACTTC. This gives the protein CASSIGGAIKTQYF.

The chain uses TRBV12-5 and TRBJ1-5; D remains ambiguous. Between the trimmed V and J ends, which lost 5 bases and 2 bases, there was a span of 7 bases. Germline V gives CDR1 LGHNT, CDR2 FRNRAP. The length of the CDR3 is 13 residues. The CDR3 reads CASGIGGNQPQHF. The CDR3, as DNA: TGTGCTAGTGGTATTGGAGGCAATCAGCCCCAGCATTTT.

The chain is built from TRBV10-3 and TRBJ1-1, with D maybe TRBD1 (5 bases). From germline, CDR1 is ENHRY and CDR2 SYGVKD. Deletions cut 4 bases from V and 1 base from J, with 10 bases between. CDR3 size: 14 residues. CDR3 protein: CAISGGTANTEAFF. For the CDR3, the DNA is TGTGCCATCAGTGGGGGGACGGCGAACACTGAAGCTTTCTTT.

The chain combines TRBV5-4 with TRBJ1-1; 7 nucleotides agree with TRBD1. The CDR3 consists of 16 residues. Looked up from germline, CDR1 is SGHNT and CDR2 is YYREEE (reference sequence). V shed 3 bases, J shed 6 bases, and the junction held 14 bases outside the gene matches. The CDR3 loop is CASSSRSPGGEAEAFF. For the CDR3, the DNA is TGTGCCAGCAGCTCCCGATCGCCAGGGGGAGAGGCTGAAGCTTTCTTT.

This sequence joins TRBV6-5 and TRBJ2-7; D is unresolved. CDR1 is MNHEY, CDR2 SVGAGI, per germline. Deletions cut 2 bases from V and 3 bases from J, with 8 bases between. There are 13 residues in the CDR3. CDR3 residues: CASSYGRNYEQYF. The CDR3 region has the DNA TGTGCCAGCAGTTACGGCCGGAACTACGAGCAGTACTTC.

This clone appeared a few times. The chain combines TRBV2 with TRBJ2-1; weak D call: TRBD2 (6 bases). Trimming removed 5 bases at V and 6 bases at J, with 20 bases between. Germline V gene lookup returns CDR1 SNHLY and CDR2 FYNNEI. CDR3 length: 16 residues. CDR3 residues: CASSLYGASAINEQFF. The DNA for the CDR3 is TGTGCCAGCAGTCTTTACGGGGCTAGCGCGATCAATGAGCAGTTCTTC.

J is TRBJ2-1 and V is TRBV29-1, with D unclear. Germline V CDR1 and CDR2: SQVTM, ANQGSEA. The CDR3 is 10 amino acids. V lost 4 bases to trimming and J lost 12 bases, with 10 bases between them. The CDR3 is CSVAEAAQFF. For the CDR3, the DNA is TGCAGCGTTGCCGAGGCGGCGCAGTTCTTC.